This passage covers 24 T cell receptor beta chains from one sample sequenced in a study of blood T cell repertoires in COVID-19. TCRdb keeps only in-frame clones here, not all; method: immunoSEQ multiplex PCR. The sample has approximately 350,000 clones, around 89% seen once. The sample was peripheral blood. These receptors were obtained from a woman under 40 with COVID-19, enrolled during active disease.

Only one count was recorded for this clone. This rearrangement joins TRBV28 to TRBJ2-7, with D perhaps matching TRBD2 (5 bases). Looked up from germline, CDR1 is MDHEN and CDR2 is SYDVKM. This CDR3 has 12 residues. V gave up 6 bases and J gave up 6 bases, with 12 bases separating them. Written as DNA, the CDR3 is TGTGCCAGCAGAGATAGCGTCGGCGAGCAGTACTTC. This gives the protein CASRDSVGEQYF.

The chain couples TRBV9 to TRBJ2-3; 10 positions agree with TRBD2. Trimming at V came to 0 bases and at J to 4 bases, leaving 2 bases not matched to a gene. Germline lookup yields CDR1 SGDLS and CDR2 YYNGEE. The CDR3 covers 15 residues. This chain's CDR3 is CASSVELAGPDTQYF. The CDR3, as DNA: TGTGCCAGCAGCGTAGAACTAGCGGGACCAGATACGCAGTATTTT.

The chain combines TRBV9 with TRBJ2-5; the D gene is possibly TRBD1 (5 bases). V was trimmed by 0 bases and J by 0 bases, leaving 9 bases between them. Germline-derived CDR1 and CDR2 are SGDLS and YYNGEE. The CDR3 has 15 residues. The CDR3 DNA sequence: TGTGCCAGCAGCGTAGGTTGGACAAACCAAGAGACCCAGTACTTC. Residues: CASSVGWTNQETQYF.

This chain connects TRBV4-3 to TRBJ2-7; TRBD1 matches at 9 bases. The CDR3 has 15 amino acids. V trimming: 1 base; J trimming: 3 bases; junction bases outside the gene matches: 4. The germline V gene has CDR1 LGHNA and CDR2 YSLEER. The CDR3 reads CASSQGTGDFYEQYF. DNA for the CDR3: TGCGCCAGCAGCCAAGGGACAGGGGACTTCTACGAGCAGTACTTC.

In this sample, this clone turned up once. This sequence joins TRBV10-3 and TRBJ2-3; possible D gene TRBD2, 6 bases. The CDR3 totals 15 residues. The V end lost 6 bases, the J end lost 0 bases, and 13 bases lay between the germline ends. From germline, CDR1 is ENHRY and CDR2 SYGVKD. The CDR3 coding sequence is TGTGCCATCAGCGATAATGGGGGGAGCACAGATACGCAGTATTTT. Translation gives CAISDNGGSTDTQYF.

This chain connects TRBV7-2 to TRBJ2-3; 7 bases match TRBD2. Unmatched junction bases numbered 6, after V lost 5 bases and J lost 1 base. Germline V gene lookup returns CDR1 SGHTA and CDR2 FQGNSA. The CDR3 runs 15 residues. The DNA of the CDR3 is TGTGCCAGCAGCACTCGGGCGGGAGGCACAGATACGCAGTATTTT. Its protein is CASSTRAGGTDTQYF.

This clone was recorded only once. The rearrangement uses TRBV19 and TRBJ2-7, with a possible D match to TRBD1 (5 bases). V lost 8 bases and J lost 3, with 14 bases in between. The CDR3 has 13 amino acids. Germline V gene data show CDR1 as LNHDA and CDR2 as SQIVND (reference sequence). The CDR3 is CASSRGQGYEQYV. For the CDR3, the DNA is TGTGCCAGTTCCCGAGGACAAGGCTACGAGCAGTACGTC.

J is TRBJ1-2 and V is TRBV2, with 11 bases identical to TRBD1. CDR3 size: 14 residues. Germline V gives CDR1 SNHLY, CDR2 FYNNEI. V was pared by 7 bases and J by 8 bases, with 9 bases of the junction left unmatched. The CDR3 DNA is TGTGCCAGCAACCGGGACAGGGGGAATGGCGGCTACACCTTC. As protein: CASNRDRGNGGYTF. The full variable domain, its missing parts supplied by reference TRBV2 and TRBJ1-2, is EPEVTQTPSHQVTQMGQEVILRCVPISNHLYFYWYRQILGQKVEFLVSFYNNEISEKSEIFDDQFSVERPDGSNFTLKIRSTKLEDSAMYFCASNRDRGNGGYTFGSGTRLTVV.

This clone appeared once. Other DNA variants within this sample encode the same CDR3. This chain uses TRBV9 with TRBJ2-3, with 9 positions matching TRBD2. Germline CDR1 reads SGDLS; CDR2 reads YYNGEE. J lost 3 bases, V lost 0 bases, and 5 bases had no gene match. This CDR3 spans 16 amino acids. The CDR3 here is CASSVEAGGGTDTQYF. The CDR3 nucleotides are TGTGCCAGCAGCGTAGAAGCGGGAGGAGGTACAGATACGCAGTATTTT.

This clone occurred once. The CDR3 region has the DNA TGTGCCAGCAGCTTATGGGGGGGAAGTGATGAAAAACTGTTTTTT. As protein: CASSLWGGSDEKLFF. The genes are TRBV7-8 and TRBJ1-4; TRBD1 is a possible D gene (5 bases). CDR3 length: 15 residues. V shed 2 bases and J shed 6 bases, with 13 bases lying between them. The germline V gene has CDR1 SGHVS and CDR2 FQNEAQ.

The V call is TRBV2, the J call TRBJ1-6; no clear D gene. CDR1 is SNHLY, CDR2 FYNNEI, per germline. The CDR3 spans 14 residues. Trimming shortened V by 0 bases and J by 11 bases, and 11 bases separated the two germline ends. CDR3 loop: CASSEAVVPTPLHF. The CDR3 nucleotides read TGTGCCAGCAGTGAAGCAGTGGTCCCTACACCCCTCCACTTT. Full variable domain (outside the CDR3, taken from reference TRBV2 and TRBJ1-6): EPEVTQTPSHQVTQMGQEVILRCVPISNHLYFYWYRQILGQKVEFLVSFYNNEISEKSEIFDDQFSVERPDGSNFTLKIRSTKLEDSAMYFCASSEAVVPTPLHFGNGTRLTVT.

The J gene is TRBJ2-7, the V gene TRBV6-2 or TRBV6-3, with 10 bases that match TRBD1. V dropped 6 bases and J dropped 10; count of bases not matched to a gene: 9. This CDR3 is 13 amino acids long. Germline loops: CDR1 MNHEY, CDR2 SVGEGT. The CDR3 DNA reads TGTGCCAGCAGCCCGAGACAGGGGGCGCAACAGTACTTC. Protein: CASSPRQGAQQYF.

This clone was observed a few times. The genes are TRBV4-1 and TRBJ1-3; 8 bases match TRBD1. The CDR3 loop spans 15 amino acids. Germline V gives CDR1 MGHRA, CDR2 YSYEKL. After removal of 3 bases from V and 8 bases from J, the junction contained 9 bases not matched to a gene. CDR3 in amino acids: CASSHRTGSRDTIYF. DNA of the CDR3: TGCGCCAGCAGCCACCGGACAGGGAGCCGAGACACCATATATTTT.

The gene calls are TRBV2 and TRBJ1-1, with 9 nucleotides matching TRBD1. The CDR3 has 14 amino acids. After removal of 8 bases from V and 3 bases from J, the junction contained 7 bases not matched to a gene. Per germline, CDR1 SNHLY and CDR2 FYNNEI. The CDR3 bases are TGTGCCAGCGGACAGACAGGGGGGGACACTGAAGCTTTCTTT. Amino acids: CASGQTGGDTEAFF.

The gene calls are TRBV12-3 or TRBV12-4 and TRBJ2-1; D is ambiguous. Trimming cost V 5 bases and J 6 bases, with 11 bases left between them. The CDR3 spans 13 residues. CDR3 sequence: CASSPYSGNEQFF. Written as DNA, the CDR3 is TGTGCCAGCAGTCCGTACAGTGGCAATGAGCAGTTCTTC.

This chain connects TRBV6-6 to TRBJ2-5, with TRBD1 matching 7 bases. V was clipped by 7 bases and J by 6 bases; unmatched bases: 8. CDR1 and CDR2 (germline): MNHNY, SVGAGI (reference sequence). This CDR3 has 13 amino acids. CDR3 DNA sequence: TGTGCCAGCAACCCGACAGGGATGAAGACCCAGTACTTC. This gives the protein CASNPTGMKTQYF.

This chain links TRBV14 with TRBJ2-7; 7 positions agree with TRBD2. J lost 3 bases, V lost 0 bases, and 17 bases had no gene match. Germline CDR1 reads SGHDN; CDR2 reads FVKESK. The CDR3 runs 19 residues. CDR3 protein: CASSQEGWRGFSSIYEQYF. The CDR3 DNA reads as TGTGCCAGCAGCCAAGAAGGGTGGCGGGGGTTTAGTTCGATCTACGAGCAGTACTTC.

The CDR3: CATSREGAGVVNTEAFF. In DNA, the CDR3 is TGTGCCACCAGCAGAGAGGGGGCGGGGGTAGTTAACACTGAAGCTTTCTTT. The chain employs TRBV15 and TRBJ1-1; D is possibly TRBD1 (6 bases). Between the trimmed V and J ends, which lost 0 bases and 2 bases, there was a span of 16 bases. The CDR3 is made up of 17 amino acids. CDR1 is LNHNV, CDR2 YYDKDF, per germline (reference sequence).

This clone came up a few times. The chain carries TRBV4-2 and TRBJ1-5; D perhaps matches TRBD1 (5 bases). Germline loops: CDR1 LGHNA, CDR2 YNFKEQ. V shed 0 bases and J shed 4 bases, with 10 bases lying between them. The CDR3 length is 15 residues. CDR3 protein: CASSQEAWTNQPQHF. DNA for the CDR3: TGTGCCAGCAGCCAAGAAGCCTGGACAAATCAGCCCCAGCATTTT.

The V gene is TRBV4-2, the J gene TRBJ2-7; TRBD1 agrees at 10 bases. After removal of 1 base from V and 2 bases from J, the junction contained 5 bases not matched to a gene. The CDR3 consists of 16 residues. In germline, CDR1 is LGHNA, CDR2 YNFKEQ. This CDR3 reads CASSQGSGQGAYEQYF. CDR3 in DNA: TGTGCCAGCAGCCAAGGTTCCGGACAGGGGGCCTACGAGCAGTACTTC.

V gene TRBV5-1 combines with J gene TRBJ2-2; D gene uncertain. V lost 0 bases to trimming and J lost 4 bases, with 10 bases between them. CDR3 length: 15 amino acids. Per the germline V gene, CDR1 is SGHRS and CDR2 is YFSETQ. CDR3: CASSLESGFTGELFF. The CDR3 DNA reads TGCGCCAGCAGCTTGGAGTCGGGTTTCACCGGGGAGCTGTTTTTT.

The CDR3 DNA reads TGTGCCAGCAGCTTAGACAGGGGAGCCTATGGCTACACCTTC. Its protein product is CASSLDRGAYGYTF. The chain links TRBV7-9 to TRBJ1-2; TRBD1 agrees at 7 bases. Germline CDR1 and CDR2: SEHNR and FQNEAQ (reference sequence). CDR3 length equals 14 residues. V lost 1 base and J lost 4; bases outside the gene matches: 3.

CDR3 loop: CAISVDRVSSTDTQYF. CDR3 DNA: TGTGCCATCAGTGTGGACAGGGTATCTAGCACAGATACGCAGTATTTT. The chain is built from TRBV10-3 and TRBJ2-3, with 8 bases that match TRBD1. Germline V gene lookup returns CDR1 ENHRY and CDR2 SYGVKD. This CDR3 contains 16 residues. J lost 0 bases, V lost 4 bases, and 6 bases had no gene match.

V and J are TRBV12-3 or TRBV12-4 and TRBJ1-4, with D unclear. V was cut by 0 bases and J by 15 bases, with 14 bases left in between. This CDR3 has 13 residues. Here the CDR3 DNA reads TGTGCCAGCAGTTTAGCTAAAGCCGGGAGGATGTTTTTT. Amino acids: CASSLAKAGRMFF.